This T cell receptor (beta chain) was recovered during a study of blood T cell repertoires in COVID-19. Study in general: COVID-19 samples from acute and convalescent phases originated in the United States, Italy and Spain.

Participant ages covered roughly 18 to 89 years across 20 to 25 US areas. Participants reported their clinical history, and cohort assignment relied on those reports. Only in-frame clones appear in the TCRdb table, and some are missing; sequencing was by immunoSEQ multiplex PCR. Counted here are about 280,000 clones, around 90% occurring once; the ten biggest clones make up around 2%. The CDR3 is 13 residues long. Deletions cut 0 bases from V and 18 bases from J, with 15 bases between. Germline V gives CDR1 LGHDT, CDR2 YNNKEL (reference sequence). The receptor was derived from a woman aged 60-70 years in a cohort exposed to, infected with or recovered from COVID-19 (not recorded which). Sequences were obtained from PBMCs or T cells enriched from blood (not recorded which). This rearrangement joins TRBV3-1 (or the pseudogene TRBV3-2) to TRBJ1-6, with no clear D. The CDR3 DNA reads TGTGCCAGCAGCCAAGATCGTGAGGGCATGCACCACTTT. It is translated as CASSQDREGMHHF.